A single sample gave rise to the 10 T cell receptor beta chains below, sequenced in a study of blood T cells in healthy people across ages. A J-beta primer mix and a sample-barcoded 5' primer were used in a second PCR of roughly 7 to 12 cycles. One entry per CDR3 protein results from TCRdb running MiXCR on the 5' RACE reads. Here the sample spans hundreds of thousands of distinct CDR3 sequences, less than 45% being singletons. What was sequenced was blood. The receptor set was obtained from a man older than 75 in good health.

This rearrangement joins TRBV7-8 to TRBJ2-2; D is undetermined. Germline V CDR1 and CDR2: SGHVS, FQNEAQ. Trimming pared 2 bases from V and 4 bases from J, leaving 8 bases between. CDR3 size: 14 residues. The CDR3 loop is CASSLIAGTGELFF. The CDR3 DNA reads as TGTGCCAGCAGCTTAATAGCCGGCACCGGGGAGCTGTTTTTT.

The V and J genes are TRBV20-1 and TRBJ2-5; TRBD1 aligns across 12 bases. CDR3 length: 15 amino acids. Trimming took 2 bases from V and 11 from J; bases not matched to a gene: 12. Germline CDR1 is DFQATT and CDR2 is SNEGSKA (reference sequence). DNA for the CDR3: TGCAGTGCTAGACCCGGGACAGGGGGCCGGAATGAGCAGTACTTC. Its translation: CSARPGTGGRNEQYF.

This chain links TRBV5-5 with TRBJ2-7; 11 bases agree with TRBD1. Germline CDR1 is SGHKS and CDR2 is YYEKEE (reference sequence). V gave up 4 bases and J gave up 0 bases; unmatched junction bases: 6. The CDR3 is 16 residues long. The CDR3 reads CASSPTGTGGSYEQYF. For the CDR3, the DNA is TGTGCCAGCAGCCCTACCGGGACAGGGGGCTCCTACGAGCAGTACTTC.

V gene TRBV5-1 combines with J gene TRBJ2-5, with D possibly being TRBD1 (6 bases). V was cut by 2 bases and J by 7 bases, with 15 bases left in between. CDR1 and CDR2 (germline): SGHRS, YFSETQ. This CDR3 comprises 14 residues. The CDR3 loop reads CASSLGVLRGTQYF. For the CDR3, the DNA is TGCGCCAGCAGCTTAGGGGTCCTCAGGGGGACCCAGTACTTC.

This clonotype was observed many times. The CDR3 reads CATSTIAQGRPNNEQFF. For the CDR3, the DNA is TGTGCCACCAGCACCATCGCGCAGGGGCGACCAAACAATGAGCAGTTCTTC. The chain joins TRBV15 to TRBJ2-1; a weak D match, TRBD1 (6 bases). The ends were cut back, 4 bases at V and 5 bases at J, with 21 bases in the middle. The CDR3 has 17 residues. Germline values: CDR1 LNHNV, CDR2 YYDKDF (reference sequence). Full variable domain (remainder filled in from reference TRBV15 and TRBJ2-1): DAMVIQNPRYQVTQFGKPVTLSCSQTLNHNVMYWYQQKSSQAPKLLFHYYDKDFNNEADTPDNFQSRRPNTSFCFLDIRSPGLGDTAMYLCATSTIAQGRPNNEQFFGPGTRLTVL.

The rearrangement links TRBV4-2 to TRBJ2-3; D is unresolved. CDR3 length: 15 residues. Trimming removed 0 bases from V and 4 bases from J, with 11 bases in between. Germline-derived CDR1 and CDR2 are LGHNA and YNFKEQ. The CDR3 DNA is TGTGCCAGCAGCCAAGATCTTAATAGGCCAGATACGCAGTATTTT. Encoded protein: CASSQDLNRPDTQYF.

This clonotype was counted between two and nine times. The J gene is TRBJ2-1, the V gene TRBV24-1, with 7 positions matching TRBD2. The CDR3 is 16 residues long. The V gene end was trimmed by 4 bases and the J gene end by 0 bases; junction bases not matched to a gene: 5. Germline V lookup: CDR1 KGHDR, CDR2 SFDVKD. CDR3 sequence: CATSDPRGDSYNEQFF. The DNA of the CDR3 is TGTGCCACCAGTGACCCCCGGGGGGACTCCTACAATGAGCAGTTCTTC.

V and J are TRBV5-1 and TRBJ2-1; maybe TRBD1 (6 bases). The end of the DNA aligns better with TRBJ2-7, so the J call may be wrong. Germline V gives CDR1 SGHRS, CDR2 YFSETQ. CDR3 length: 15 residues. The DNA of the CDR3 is TGCGCCAGCAGCTTTCAGGGGTCGCTAGGTAATGAGCAGTACTTC. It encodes CASSFQGSLGNEQYF.

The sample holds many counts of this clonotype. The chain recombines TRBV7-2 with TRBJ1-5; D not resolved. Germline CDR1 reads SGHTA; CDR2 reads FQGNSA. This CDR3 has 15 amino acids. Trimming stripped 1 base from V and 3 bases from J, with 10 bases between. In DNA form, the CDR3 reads TGTGCCAGCAGCTTAGACCCTACTGCCAATCAGCCCCAGCATTTT. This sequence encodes CASSLDPTANQPQHF.

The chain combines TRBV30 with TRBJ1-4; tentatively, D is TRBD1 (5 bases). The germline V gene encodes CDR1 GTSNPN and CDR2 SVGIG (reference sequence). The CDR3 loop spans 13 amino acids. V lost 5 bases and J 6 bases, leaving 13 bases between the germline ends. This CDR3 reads CAWATGRDEKLFF. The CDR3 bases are TGTGCCTGGGCCACAGGACGGGATGAAAAACTGTTTTTT.